This entry lists 29 T cell receptor beta chains sequenced from one sample in a study of neurological immune-mediated disorders. TCRdb passed the 5' RACE reads through MiXCR, listing each CDR3 protein once. The sample shows tens of thousands of distinct CDR3 sequences, just under 4% of them seen only once. Sequences were obtained from CD4+ T cells from blood. The receptor set was obtained from a woman aged 40 to 50 with multiple sclerosis.

This clonotype was counted many times. The chain uses TRBV12-3 or TRBV12-4 and TRBJ2-3; 8 bases fit TRBD2. CDR3 size: 15 residues. V gave up 4 bases and J gave up 2 bases; unmatched junction bases: 5. The CDR3 here is CASSSIAGLTDTQYF. The CDR3 DNA sequence: TGTGCCAGCAGTTCAATAGCGGGGCTCACAGATACGCAGTATTTT.

There are many counts of this clonotype. This chain uses TRBV3-1 with TRBJ2-3; tentatively, D is TRBD2 (7 bases). The CDR3 contains 17 residues. V dropped 1 base and J dropped 1 base, with 15 bases sitting between them. Germline lookup yields CDR1 LGHDT and CDR2 YNNKEL (reference sequence). The chain's CDR3 is CASSQGGGGGGTDTQYF. Here the CDR3 DNA reads TGTGCCAGCAGCCAAGGCGGGGGCGGAGGGGGCACAGATACGCAGTATTTT.

At least ten counts were recorded for this clonotype. The chain joins TRBV11-1 to TRBJ2-7; D is perhaps TRBD2 (6 bases). From germline, CDR1 is SGHAT and CDR2 FQDESV (reference sequence). This CDR3 spans 16 amino acids. V lost 1 base and J lost 0, with 13 bases in between. CDR3 coding DNA: TGTGCCAGCAGCTTAGGCTTCGGAGGGAACTCCTACGAGCAGTACTTC. Translation gives CASSLGFGGNSYEQYF.

This clonotype was seen many times. V gene TRBV5-1 combines with J gene TRBJ2-3; 8 positions agree with TRBD2. The V gene end was trimmed by 4 bases and the J gene end by 1 base; junction bases not matched to a gene: 8. The CDR3 runs to 16 residues. Germline lookup yields CDR1 SGHRS and CDR2 YFSETQ. Here the CDR3 DNA reads TGCGCCAGCAGCCCCGGCCGGGGGGGGGGCACAGATACGCAGTATTTT. Its protein is CASSPGRGGGTDTQYF.

This clonotype was detected ten times or more. The J gene is TRBJ1-2, the V gene TRBV5-1, with a possible D match to TRBD1 (5 bases). Per the germline V gene, CDR1 is SGHRS and CDR2 is YFSETQ. The CDR3 length is 13 residues. The V and J ends lost 4 bases and 4 bases respectively, with 11 bases between them. CDR3 DNA sequence: TGCGCCAGCAGCAAGCGGGACGGCTATGGCTACACCTTC. Translated, it gives CASSKRDGYGYTF.

In its sample, this clonotype was seen many times. The chain links TRBV5-5 to TRBJ1-1; possibly TRBD1 for D (6 bases). Trimming took 3 bases from V and 8 from J, leaving 17 bases between them. Germline values: CDR1 SGHKS, CDR2 YYEKEE (reference sequence). This CDR3 has 14 residues. The CDR3 DNA reads as TGTGCCAGCAGCTCGCGAACAGGGAACAAAGAAGCTTTCTTT. Translating it yields CASSSRTGNKEAFF.

This clonotype was detected ten times or more. This chain uses TRBV19 with TRBJ1-2; D remains unclear. V dropped 8 bases and J dropped 4 bases, with 14 bases sitting between them. The CDR3 is 13 residues long. From germline, CDR1 is LNHDA and CDR2 SQIVND (reference sequence). The DNA of the CDR3 is TGTGCCAGTTACCTTCGGGGATCCTATGGCTACACCTTC. The encoded protein is CASYLRGSYGYTF.

This clonotype was seen repeatedly, ten times or more. The CDR3 DNA reads TGCAGTGCTAGACCGAGGGGACAGAGATACACTGAAGCTTTCTTT. Protein: CSARPRGQRYTEAFF. The rearrangement joins TRBV20-1 to TRBJ1-1; 7 nucleotides agree with TRBD1. Germline-derived CDR1 and CDR2 are DFQATT and SNEGSKA (reference sequence). V trimming: 2 bases; J trimming: 3 bases; junction bases outside the gene matches: 9. The CDR3 is 15 amino acids.

This clonotype has ten or more counts. The rearrangement joins TRBV12-3 or TRBV12-4 to TRBJ1-1; 8 positions match TRBD1. There are 14 residues in the CDR3. The junction had 4 bases not matched to a gene; V was cut back by 6 bases and J by 1 base. The CDR3, as DNA: TGTGCCAGCAGAACCGACAGGGGGAACACTGAAGCTTTCTTT. Protein product: CASRTDRGNTEAFF.

This clonotype was seen at least ten times. The chain carries TRBV7-9 and TRBJ2-4; D is ambiguous. The CDR3 totals 12 residues. Deletions cut 5 bases from V and 9 bases from J, with 11 bases between. Germline V gene data show CDR1 as SEHNR and CDR2 as FQNEAQ (reference sequence). The CDR3 DNA sequence: TGTGCCAGCAGCAACGACTGGGGCATTCAGTACTTC. Encoded protein: CASSNDWGIQYF. The full variable domain, in which reference TRBV7-9 and TRBJ2-4 provide the parts outside the CDR3, is DTGVSQNPRHKITKRGQNVTFRCDPISEHNRLYWYRQTLGQGPEFLTYFQNEAQLEKSRLLSDRFSAERPKGSFSTLEIQRTEQGDSAMYLCASSNDWGIQYFGAGTRLSVL.

This clonotype occurred many times. The chain employs TRBV11-2 and TRBJ2-7; possible D gene TRBD1, 6 bases. This CDR3 comprises 14 residues. Germline CDR1 and CDR2: SGHAT and FQNNGV. V shed 6 bases and J shed 3 bases, with 15 bases lying between them. CDR3 protein: CASSLNRVLYEQYF. DNA of the CDR3: TGTGCCAGCAGTTTAAACAGGGTTCTCTACGAGCAGTACTTC.

There are many counts of this clonotype. V and J are TRBV4-2 and TRBJ1-4; possibly TRBD1 for D (6 bases). Germline CDR1 and CDR2: LGHNA and YNFKEQ. The CDR3 is 18 residues long. V lost 0 bases, J lost 7 bases, and 21 bases lay in between. As DNA, the CDR3 is TGTGCCAGCAGCCAAGACCCGATCCGGGGGGGGCAGCTTGAAAAACTGTTTTTT. It is translated as CASSQDPIRGGQLEKLFF.

This clonotype has ten or more counts. This CDR3 reads CASSLRGGWDSSSYEQYF. DNA for the CDR3: TGTGCCAGCTCCCTTAGGGGGGGGTGGGACAGTTCATCCTACGAGCAGTACTTC. The chain uses TRBV12-3 or TRBV12-4 and TRBJ2-7; TRBD1 or TRBD2 may be the D gene (7 bases each). The V and J ends lost 8 bases and 1 base respectively, with 27 bases between them. The CDR3 totals 18 residues.

This clonotype was counted many times. The chain carries TRBV20-1 and TRBJ1-3; D call uncertain. The CDR3 has 13 residues. V lost 1 base to trimming and J lost 0 bases, with 4 bases between them. Germline assignment: CDR1 DFQATT and CDR2 SNEGSKA (reference sequence). In nucleotides, the CDR3 is TGCAGTGCTAGAGGGCTCTCTGGAAACACCATATATTTT. It translates to CSARGLSGNTIYF.

There are many counts of this clonotype. This chain connects TRBV3-1 to TRBJ1-3, with D maybe TRBD1 (5 bases). Trimming left V 2 bases short and J 2 bases short, with 16 bases between. The CDR3 runs 17 residues. Per the germline V gene, CDR1 is LGHDT and CDR2 is YNNKEL (reference sequence). The CDR3 spells CASSQYGAGTTGNTIYF. The CDR3 bases are TGTGCCAGCAGCCAATACGGGGCCGGGACTACTGGAAACACCATATATTTT.

This clonotype was observed many times. The genes are TRBV7-9 and TRBJ1-4; 7 positions match TRBD1. With V trimmed by 5 bases and J by 0 bases, 9 bases remained unmatched. Germline CDR1 reads SEHNR; CDR2 reads FQNEAQ (reference sequence). The CDR3 length is 17 residues. The CDR3 DNA reads as TGTGCCAGCAGCCCCCTTCGACAGGGAGCAACTAATGAAAAACTGTTTTTT. Its protein is CASSPLRQGATNEKLFF.

Ten or more counts support this clonotype. CDR3 sequence reads: CSVAGSGAYNEQFF. The CDR3 DNA reads TGCAGCGTTGCAGGTTCGGGGGCTTACAATGAGCAGTTCTTC. The gene calls are TRBV29-1 and TRBJ2-1, with D perhaps TRBD1 or TRBD2 (6 bases each). Germline lookup yields CDR1 SQVTM and CDR2 ANQGSEA. The germline V and J ends were trimmed by 4 bases and 4 bases, with 14 bases remaining between them. CDR3 size: 14 residues.

This clonotype appeared many times. The chain is built from TRBV20-1 and TRBJ2-7; 7 positions agree with TRBD2. This CDR3 spans 12 amino acids. Germline V CDR1 and CDR2: DFQATT, SNEGSKA (reference sequence). The CDR3 bases are TGCAGCTTCCAGGGAGGGGCCTACGAGCAGTACTTC. Protein product: CSFQGGAYEQYF.

This clonotype was seen ten or more times. The chain combines TRBV20-1 with TRBJ1-2, with TRBD1 matching over 9 bases. Trimming removed 3 bases from V and 6 bases from J; junction bases left unmatched: 8. CDR3 length: 14 amino acids. The germline gives CDR1 DFQATT, CDR2 SNEGSKA (reference sequence). The chain's CDR3 is CSARDNRGRDGYTF. CDR3 bases: TGCAGTGCTAGGGATAACAGGGGGCGCGATGGCTACACCTTC.

This clonotype was found many times. This rearrangement joins TRBV5-1 to TRBJ1-1; D ambiguous. The V end lost 0 bases, the J end lost 3 bases, and 6 bases lay between the germline ends. The length of the CDR3 is 13 residues. Looked up from germline, CDR1 is SGHRS and CDR2 is YFSETQ. The CDR3 sequence: CASSLVGHTEAFF. In nucleotides, the CDR3 is TGCGCCAGCAGCTTGGTAGGGCACACTGAAGCTTTCTTT.

This clonotype was recorded at least ten times. The chain couples TRBV7-6 to TRBJ2-1; either TRBD1 or TRBD2 may supply D (5 bases each). This CDR3 has 13 residues. Trimming cost V 5 bases and J 5 bases, with 10 bases left between them. Germline assignment: CDR1 SGHVS and CDR2 FNYEAQ. CDR3: CASSRGRNNEQFF. In nucleotides, the CDR3 is TGTGCCAGCAGCCGGGGACGGAACAATGAGCAGTTCTTC.

The table lists this clonotype with many counts. Here the CDR3 DNA reads TGCAGTGTCCCAAAAGTGGCCGGGGACGAGCAGTACTTC. As protein: CSVPKVAGDEQYF. The chain uses TRBV20-1 and TRBJ2-7, with a possible D match to TRBD2 (5 bases). Trimming pared 7 bases from V and 5 bases from J, leaving 18 bases between. CDR3 length equals 13 residues. The germline gives CDR1 DFQATT, CDR2 SNEGSKA (reference sequence).

This clonotype was detected many times. The CDR3 bases are TGTGCCATCAGAACGACACCAGGCGATGGCTACACCTTC. Amino acids: CAIRTTPGDGYTF. The J gene is TRBJ1-2, the V gene TRBV10-3, with D uncertain. The CDR3 is 13 amino acids. The germline V gene encodes CDR1 ENHRY and CDR2 SYGVKD. Trimming stripped 6 bases from V and 6 bases from J, with 14 bases between.

This clonotype appeared many times. This sequence joins TRBV20-1 and TRBJ1-4; 9 nucleotides agree with TRBD1. This CDR3 has 15 residues. CDR1 is DFQATT and CDR2 is SNEGSKA in the germline V gene (reference sequence). Unmatched junction bases numbered 7, after V lost 1 base and J lost 7 bases. The CDR3 nucleotides read TGCAGTGCTAGAGCCCGGACAGGGGCGAGTGAAAAACTGTTTTTT. This codes for CSARARTGASEKLFF.

This clonotype was detected many times. The chain has TRBV11-2 and TRBJ1-2; 7 positions match TRBD1. Germline lookup yields CDR1 SGHAT and CDR2 FQNNGV. V was clipped by 4 bases and J by 4 bases; unmatched bases: 6. The CDR3 loop spans 14 amino acids. The CDR3 spells CASSSIRDSYGYTF. CDR3 nucleotide sequence: TGTGCCAGCAGCTCCATCCGGGACAGCTATGGCTACACCTTC.

This clonotype was recorded at least ten times. V is TRBV5-5 and J is TRBJ2-5; 9 bases align to TRBD2. V dropped 1 base and J dropped 5; count of bases not matched to a gene: 6. This CDR3 contains 15 residues. Germline V gene sequence: CDR1 SGHKS, CDR2 YYEKEE (reference sequence). CDR3 amino acids: CASSLILAGRETQYF. CDR3 coding DNA: TGTGCCAGCAGCTTGATCCTAGCGGGGAGGGAGACCCAGTACTTC.

This clonotype showed up just a few times. The rearrangement joins TRBV5-5 to TRBJ1-5; unclear D gene. The V gene lost 2 bases and the J gene lost 4 bases, with 7 bases spanning the gap. This CDR3 has 13 amino acids. The germline V gene encodes CDR1 SGHKS and CDR2 YYEKEE (reference sequence). CDR3 DNA: TGTGCCAGCAGCTTAACGATTAATCAGCCCCAGCATTTT. Translation: CASSLTINQPQHF. Variable domain in full (rest from reference TRBV5-5 and TRBJ1-5): DAGVTQSPTHLIKTRGQQVTLRCSPISGHKSVSWYQQVLGQGPQFIFQYYEKEERGRGNFPDRFSARQFPNYSSELNVNALLLGDSALYLCASSLTINQPQHFGDGTRLSIL.

This clonotype was seen at least ten times. The chain carries TRBV7-8 and TRBJ1-4; no clear D. The germline gives CDR1 SGHVS, CDR2 FQNEAQ. The CDR3 sequence is 15 residues long. V shed 2 bases and J shed 5 bases, with 12 bases lying between them. CDR3 region: CASSLSEVRNEKLFF. In DNA, the CDR3 is TGTGCCAGCAGCTTATCAGAAGTTCGGAATGAAAAACTGTTTTTT.

The table lists this clonotype with many counts. CDR3 in amino acids: CASSRRITGEAEAFF. CDR3 sequence (DNA): TGTGCCAGCAGCCGACGAATTACAGGGGAGGCTGAAGCTTTCTTT. The J gene is TRBJ1-1, the V gene TRBV3-1; 7 bases are a match to TRBD1. CDR3 length: 15 amino acids. Germline V gene sequence: CDR1 LGHDT, CDR2 YNNKEL (reference sequence). With V trimmed by 4 bases and J by 6 bases, 11 bases remained unmatched.